This T cell receptor (beta chain) was captured by sequencing in a study of blood T cells in healthy people across ages. Together with a sample-barcoded 5' primer, a J-beta primer mix was included in a second PCR lasting about 7 to 12 cycles. One entry per CDR3 protein, called by TCRdb with MiXCR from the 5' RACE reads. The table lists 790,000 or so distinct CDR3 sequences, roughly three fifths of them singletons. The sequence was obtained from a man aged 35 to 55 in good health. What was sequenced was blood.

CDR3 coding DNA: TGTGCCAGCCTGGCCAGGGAAGCCTACAATGAGCAGTTCTTC. Its translation is CASLAREAYNEQFF. The chain has TRBV6-2 or TRBV6-3 and TRBJ2-1, with TRBD1 as a possible D gene (5 bases). The CDR3 has 14 amino acids. Germline lookup yields CDR1 MNHEY and CDR2 SVGEGT. Trimming took 8 bases from V and 2 from J, leaving 13 bases between them.